The rows below give T cell receptor beta chains drawn from one sample of a study of cytomegalovirus exposure and HLA in healthy donors. Here immunoSEQ multiplex PCR was the method, and the copy in TCRdb shows in-frame clones only, minus some. Among roughly 280,000 clones, 70% to 90% were seen once, and the ten largest hold around 1%. Input material: PBMCs. These receptors originate from a woman aged 18-30 years in good health and CMV-seronegative. CDR3s include the opening cysteine and the closing phenylalanine or tryptophan. Fields, in order: D gene, clone size, J gene, V gene, CDR3 DNA, CDR3 protein. The D gene is left open where the match is weak. The listing skips clone size in some rows; elsewhere it reads once, few, many or a size class.

d_call: TRBD1; clone_size: .; j_call: TRBJ1-1; v_call: TRBV7-6; cdr3_nt: TGTGCCAGCAGCTTAGCGTATGACAGGGCGGGGCACACTGAAGCTTTCTTT; cdr3_aa: CASSLAYDRAGHTEAFF
d_call: TRBD2; clone_size: .; j_call: TRBJ2-1; v_call: TRBV27; cdr3_nt: TGTGCCAGCAGTTTAAGGGCTAGCGGGGGGTTATACAATGAGCAGTTCTTC; cdr3_aa: CASSLRASGGLYNEQFF
d_call: TRBD2; clone_size: .; j_call: TRBJ2-1; v_call: TRBV5-6; cdr3_nt: TGTGCCAGCAGCGGACTAGCAGTAGGTGAGCAGTTCTTC; cdr3_aa: CASSGLAVGEQFF
d_call: TRBD2; clone_size: .; j_call: TRBJ2-1; v_call: TRBV30; cdr3_nt: TGTGCCTGGAGCCGATCAAGGACTAGCGGGATCTACAATGAGCAGTTCTTC; cdr3_aa: CAWSRSRTSGIYNEQFF
d_call: TRBD1; clone_size: .; j_call: TRBJ1-5; v_call: TRBV7-9; cdr3_nt: TGTGCCAGCAGCCCAGTAGGGGGCTCGGATCAGCCCCAGCATTTT; cdr3_aa: CASSPVGGSDQPQHF
d_call: .; clone_size: few; j_call: TRBJ2-1; v_call: TRBV19; cdr3_nt: TGTGCCAGTATCCCAGAGGGGGGGAGGGCGTCCGAGCAGTTCTTC; cdr3_aa: CASIPEGGRASEQFF
d_call: .; clone_size: .; j_call: TRBJ1-2; v_call: TRBV30; cdr3_nt: TGTGCCTGGAGTGATACGGTCCAGGGTTGGAATGGCTACACCTTC; cdr3_aa: CAWSDTVQGWNGYTF
d_call: TRBD1; clone_size: .; j_call: TRBJ2-7; v_call: TRBV11-2; cdr3_nt: TGTGCCAGCAGCTTAGTACAGGGGTGGTACGAGCAGTACTTC; cdr3_aa: CASSLVQGWYEQYF
d_call: .; clone_size: .; j_call: TRBJ1-6; v_call: TRBV28; cdr3_nt: TGTGCCAGCAATCAGGGCTCCTATAATTCACCCCTCCACTTT; cdr3_aa: CASNQGSYNSPLHF
d_call: TRBD1; clone_size: .; j_call: TRBJ2-5; v_call: TRBV7-6; cdr3_nt: TGTGCCAGCAGCCCCCGCCCCCCGGGACAGAGACAAGAGACCCAGTACTTC; cdr3_aa: CASSPRPPGQRQETQYF
d_call: TRBD2; clone_size: .; j_call: TRBJ2-1; v_call: TRBV13; cdr3_nt: TGTGCCAGCAGCCCGAGCGGGAGAGGCTACAATGAGCAGTTCTTC; cdr3_aa: CASSPSGRGYNEQFF
d_call: .; clone_size: .; j_call: TRBJ1-5; v_call: TRBV2; cdr3_nt: TGTGCCAGCAGTGAAGAGGGGGGGGCTGGACAGCCCCAGCATTTT; cdr3_aa: CASSEEGGAGQPQHF
d_call: .; clone_size: .; j_call: TRBJ1-1; v_call: TRBV2; cdr3_nt: TGTGCCAGCAGTGGATGGATGGGGGCTATTTTTAAGTCGGAAGCTTTCTTT; cdr3_aa: CASSGWMGAIFKSEAFF
d_call: TRBD1; clone_size: .; j_call: TRBJ1-2; v_call: TRBV30; cdr3_nt: TGTGCCTGGAGTGGGACAGGGCTTAACTATGGCTACACCTTC; cdr3_aa: CAWSGTGLNYGYTF
d_call: .; clone_size: once; j_call: TRBJ1-1; v_call: TRBV25-1; cdr3_nt: TGTGCCAGCAGTGAACTTTGGGGGCTCACTGAAGCTTTCTTT; cdr3_aa: CASSELWGLTEAFF
d_call: .; clone_size: .; j_call: TRBJ1-6; v_call: TRBV27; cdr3_nt: TGTGCCAGCAGACCCTTCGACAGGTATAATTCACCCCTCCACTTT; cdr3_aa: CASRPFDRYNSPLHF
d_call: TRBD2; clone_size: .; j_call: TRBJ2-1; v_call: TRBV27; cdr3_nt: TGTGCCAGCAGCCCCCTCGCTAGCGGCCACAATGAGCAGTTCTTC; cdr3_aa: CASSPLASGHNEQFF
d_call: .; clone_size: .; j_call: TRBJ2-7; v_call: TRBV7-9; cdr3_nt: TGTGCCAGCAGCTTAGGCACAGGACGCTCCTACGAGCAGTACTTC; cdr3_aa: CASSLGTGRSYEQYF
d_call: .; clone_size: .; j_call: TRBJ1-3; v_call: TRBV5-6; cdr3_nt: TGTGCCAGCAGCTTCGGTACCCCCTCTGGAAACACCATATATTTT; cdr3_aa: CASSFGTPSGNTIYF
d_call: .; clone_size: .; j_call: TRBJ2-3; v_call: TRBV5-4; cdr3_nt: TGTGCCAGCAGCTTGGGTGGGCTCACAGATACGCAGTATTTT; cdr3_aa: CASSLGGLTDTQYF
d_call: .; clone_size: few; j_call: TRBJ1-6; v_call: TRBV18; cdr3_nt: TGTGCCAGCTCACCTAGGACACCCTATAATTCACCCCTCCACTTT; cdr3_aa: CASSPRTPYNSPLHF
d_call: .; clone_size: few; j_call: TRBJ2-7; v_call: TRBV5-1; cdr3_nt: TGCGCCAGCAAATACGGAGGGACAGTACTCGACGAGCAGTACTTC; cdr3_aa: CASKYGGTVLDEQYF
d_call: .; clone_size: .; j_call: TRBJ1-1; v_call: TRBV6-1; cdr3_nt: TGTGCCAGCAGTTCGGACGGGGGGAACACTGAAGCTTTCTTT; cdr3_aa: CASSSDGGNTEAFF
d_call: .; clone_size: .; j_call: TRBJ1-6; v_call: TRBV2; cdr3_nt: TGTGCCAGCAGCATCTCCCGAACCCTGAGCTCCTATAATTCACCCCTCCACTTT; cdr3_aa: CASSISRTLSSYNSPLHF
d_call: .; clone_size: .; j_call: TRBJ2-1; v_call: TRBV9; cdr3_nt: TGTGCCAGCAGCGTAGCTACAGGGAGTGTAGATGAGCAGTTCTTC; cdr3_aa: CASSVATGSVDEQFF
d_call: .; clone_size: .; j_call: TRBJ2-7; v_call: TRBV29-1; cdr3_nt: TGCAGCGTTGAGCCGGCGGGACCCTACGCTACGAGTGGCTACGAGCAGTACTTC; cdr3_aa: CSVEPAGPYATSGYEQYF
d_call: TRBD1; clone_size: .; j_call: TRBJ2-7; v_call: TRBV30; cdr3_nt: TGTGCCTGGAGTGTTGGGACAGCCTACGAGCAGTACTTC; cdr3_aa: CAWSVGTAYEQYF
d_call: TRBD1; clone_size: .; j_call: TRBJ1-6; v_call: TRBV6-6; cdr3_nt: TGTGCCAGCAGTAGGACGGGACAGGTCTTCCCTTCACCCCTCCACTTT; cdr3_aa: CASSRTGQVFPSPLHF
d_call: TRBD1; clone_size: once; j_call: TRBJ2-3; v_call: TRBV4-1; cdr3_nt: TGCGCCAGCAGCCAGGGAAGTCCGGGACAGGTCACAGATACGCAGTATTTT; cdr3_aa: CASSQGSPGQVTDTQYF
d_call: .; clone_size: .; j_call: TRBJ2-7; v_call: TRBV27; cdr3_nt: TGTGCCAGCAGTTTTCGGGGTGTAAGCTCCTACGAGCAGTACTTC; cdr3_aa: CASSFRGVSSYEQYF
d_call: TRBD1; clone_size: .; j_call: TRBJ1-3; v_call: TRBV30; cdr3_nt: TGTGCCTGGAGCCGACAGGGGAGTGGAAACACCATATATTTT; cdr3_aa: CAWSRQGSGNTIYF
d_call: .; clone_size: .; j_call: TRBJ1-3; v_call: TRBV30; cdr3_nt: TGTGCCTGGAGTGTCGCAGTCTCTGGAAACACCATATATTTT; cdr3_aa: CAWSVAVSGNTIYF
d_call: .; clone_size: .; j_call: TRBJ1-1; v_call: TRBV6-1; cdr3_nt: TGTGCCAGCAGTGATGGTGACAGGACTGAAGCTTTCTTT; cdr3_aa: CASSDGDRTEAFF
d_call: .; clone_size: .; j_call: TRBJ1-1; v_call: TRBV11-3; cdr3_nt: TGTGCCAGCAGTTATACAGGGTTTTGGAACACTGAAGCTTTCTTT; cdr3_aa: CASSYTGFWNTEAFF
d_call: .; clone_size: .; j_call: TRBJ1-1; v_call: TRBV9; cdr3_nt: TGTGCCAGCAGCGTAAGTAGGGGTGTTGAAGCTTTCTTT; cdr3_aa: CASSVSRGVEAFF
d_call: .; clone_size: .; j_call: TRBJ2-3; v_call: TRBV28; cdr3_nt: TGTGCCAGCAGTTTTGGCGGGGTGGCAGATACGCAGTATTTT; cdr3_aa: CASSFGGVADTQYF
d_call: .; clone_size: once; j_call: TRBJ2-7; v_call: TRBV13; cdr3_nt: TGTGCCAGCAGCTCCGTCCGACTGTCCTACGAGCAGTACTTC; cdr3_aa: CASSSVRLSYEQYF
d_call: .; clone_size: .; j_call: TRBJ2-7; v_call: TRBV27; cdr3_nt: TGTGCCAGCGGGGCTTACGAGCAGTACTTC; cdr3_aa: CASGAYEQYF
d_call: TRBD2; clone_size: .; j_call: TRBJ2-3; v_call: TRBV5-1; cdr3_nt: TGCGCCAGCAGCTTAGGGACTAGCGGGAGTAGGGGTACGCAGTATTTT; cdr3_aa: CASSLGTSGSRGTQYF